Shown below are 27 T cell receptor beta chains from a single sample sequenced in a study of control samples from healthy donors and cancer patients. Using immunoSEQ multiplex PCR, the repertoire was profiled, and TCRdb retains in-frame clones only, with some absent. The table lists around 94,000 clones, about 92% of them singletons. Input material: blood. These TCRs come from a woman in her twenties or thirties in good health.

The CDR3 region has the DNA TGTGCCAGCTCAGGGGGGCCCCCCAATGAGCAGTTCTTC. It translates to CASSGGPPNEQFF. This rearrangement joins TRBV18 to TRBJ2-1, with D possibly called TRBD1 or TRBD2 (6 bases each). CDR1 KGHSH and CDR2 LQKENI come from the germline V gene. The V end was cut by 5 bases, the J end by 6 bases, with 11 bases between. CDR3 size: 13 residues.

The chain links TRBV5-1 to TRBJ2-6; D is unclear. Germline CDR1 reads SGHRS; CDR2 reads YFSETQ. CDR3 length equals 12 residues. Trimming took off 2 bases at V and 9 bases at J, with 6 bases between the two ends. CDR3 in DNA: TGCGCCAGCAGCTTCCGAGTCAACGTCCTGACTTTC. Encoded protein: CASSFRVNVLTF.

The J gene is TRBJ2-2, the V gene TRBV6-5; TRBD2 matches 9 bases. The length of the CDR3 is 15 residues. Unmatched junction bases numbered 3, after V lost 4 bases and J lost 3 bases. Germline assignment: CDR1 MNHEY and CDR2 SVGAGI. Here the CDR3 reads CASSSSGMDTGELFF. Here the CDR3 DNA reads TGTGCCAGCAGTTCTAGCGGGATGGACACCGGGGAGCTGTTTTTT.

The chain links TRBV9 to TRBJ2-5, with a tentative D call TRBD2 (7 bases). The CDR3 has 17 amino acids. V gave up 0 bases and J gave up 1 base, with 16 bases separating them. Germline V gives CDR1 SGDLS, CDR2 YYNGEE. CDR3 DNA sequence: TGTGCCAGCAGCGTAGGGTTGAGGGGGAGGGCCCAAGAGACCCAGTACTTC. Translation: CASSVGLRGRAQETQYF. The whole variable domain, remainder taken from reference TRBV9 and TRBJ2-5, is DSGVTQTPKHLITATGQRVTLRCSPRSGDLSVYWYQQSLDQGLQFLIQYYNGEERAKGNILERFSAQQFPDLHSELNLSSLELGDSALYFCASSVGLRGRAQETQYFGPGTRLLVL.

The chain is built from TRBV7-8 and TRBJ2-7; 7 bases are shared with TRBD1. The CDR3 is 13 amino acids. CDR1 is SGHVS, CDR2 FQNEAQ, per germline. Trimming at V came to 5 bases and at J to 0 bases, leaving 1 base not matched to a gene. The CDR3 sequence: CASSGTVSYEQYF. CDR3 DNA: TGTGCCAGCAGCGGGACAGTCTCCTACGAGCAGTACTTC. Together with reference TRBV7-8 and TRBJ2-7, the CDR3 gives the full variable domain: GAGVSQSPRYKVAKRGQDVALRCDPISGHVSLFWYQQALGQGPEFLTYFQNEAQLDKSGLPSDRFFAERPEGSVSTLKIQRTQQEDSAVYLCASSGTVSYEQYFGPGTRLTVT.

The J gene is TRBJ1-2, the V gene TRBV5-1, with 9 bases fitting TRBD1. The germline gives CDR1 SGHRS, CDR2 YFSETQ. V lost 0 bases to trimming and J lost 8 bases; unmatched junction nucleotides: 14. The CDR3 is made up of 17 amino acids. The CDR3 DNA follows: TGCGCCAGCAGCTTGGCTGGACAGGGGTTTTTGGCTGAAGGCTACACCTTC. Translation gives CASSLAGQGFLAEGYTF.

This clone was seen only once. The chain's CDR3 is CASRTIQGSSYEQYF. Here the CDR3 DNA reads TGTGCCAGCAGGACCATACAGGGGAGCTCCTACGAGCAGTACTTC. The rearrangement joins TRBV6-5 to TRBJ2-7, with TRBD1 matching 7 bases. Germline V gene sequence: CDR1 MNHEY, CDR2 SVGAGI. The CDR3 is 15 amino acids. Losses at the gene ends were 6 bases for V and 0 bases for J; bases not matched to a gene: 8.

The chain has TRBV4-2 and TRBJ2-1; 7 positions agree with TRBD2. Unmatched junction bases numbered 9, after V lost 1 base and J lost 0 bases. Germline values: CDR1 LGHNA, CDR2 YNFKEQ. The CDR3 has 18 residues. The CDR3 DNA sequence: TGTGCCAGCAGCCAAGTTCATTTGCGGGGGAGCTCCTACAATGAGCAGTTCTTC. Translation: CASSQVHLRGSSYNEQFF.

This chain joins TRBV9 and TRBJ2-3; no firm D call. The V gene's germline CDR1 is SGDLS and CDR2 YYNGEE. V was clipped by 0 bases and J by 2 bases, with 7 bases between them. CDR3 length: 14 amino acids. CDR3 nucleotides: TGTGCCAGCAGCGTAGGAAGGTCCACAGATACGCAGTATTTT. It specifies CASSVGRSTDTQYF.

The rearrangement joins TRBV2 to TRBJ1-2; TRBD1 aligns across 10 bases. Unmatched junction bases numbered 13, after V lost 8 bases and J lost 7 bases. The CDR3 loop spans 15 amino acids. Germline CDR1 SNHLY, CDR2 FYNNEI. The DNA for the CDR3 is TGTGCCAGCCGGTCGGGGACAGGGGTTTCGGGTGGCTACACCTTC. Amino acid sequence: CASRSGTGVSGGYTF. The full variable domain, completed using reference TRBV2 and TRBJ1-2, is EPEVTQTPSHQVTQMGQEVILRCVPISNHLYFYWYRQILGQKVEFLVSFYNNEISEKSEIFDDQFSVERPDGSNFTLKIRSTKLEDSAMYFCASRSGTGVSGGYTFGSGTRLTVV.

The rearrangement joins TRBV28 to TRBJ1-1; D is unresolved. V lost 2 bases and J 9 bases, leaving 10 bases between the germline ends. Germline V gene lookup returns CDR1 MDHEN and CDR2 SYDVKM. The CDR3 has 12 amino acids. CDR3 nucleotide sequence: TGTGCCAGCAGTTTAAAGGGCCGAAAAGCTTTCTTT. Amino acids: CASSLKGRKAFF.

The table lists this clone with a count of one. The rearrangement uses TRBV5-1 and TRBJ1-1; D is undetermined. Germline values: CDR1 SGHRS, CDR2 YFSETQ. The CDR3 runs to 17 residues. The ends were cut back, 1 base at V and 3 bases at J, with 19 bases in the middle. CDR3 loop: CASSLIAPIGRDTEAFF. The CDR3 region has the DNA TGCGCCAGCAGCTTGATCGCCCCGATCGGCCGAGACACTGAAGCTTTCTTT.

This sequence joins TRBV2 and TRBJ1-1; D unclear. Germline V gives CDR1 SNHLY, CDR2 FYNNEI. The CDR3 length is 13 residues. V was clipped by 6 bases and J by 1 base, with 9 bases between them. In DNA form, the CDR3 reads TGTGCCAGCAGGCTGGACGCGAACACTGAAGCTTTCTTT. Protein: CASRLDANTEAFF.

CDR3 nucleotides: TGTGCCAGCAGCGTAGAAGGAAACGGACGGGAGAATTCACCCCTCCACTTT. It translates to CASSVEGNGRENSPLHF. The chain carries TRBV9 and TRBJ1-6; D gene uncertain. The V and J ends lost 0 bases and 7 bases respectively, with 17 bases between them. The CDR3 runs to 17 residues. CDR1 and CDR2 (germline): SGDLS, YYNGEE.

J is TRBJ2-1 and V is TRBV25-1; 7 bases are shared with TRBD2. The J segment lost 0 bases and the V segment lost 3 bases, leaving 8 bases of the junction unmatched. Germline loops: CDR1 MGHDK, CDR2 SYGVNS. CDR3 length: 17 amino acids. CDR3 residues: CASSDPTSRLSYNEQFF. The DNA for the CDR3 is TGTGCCAGCAGTGACCCGACTAGCCGCCTCTCCTACAATGAGCAGTTCTTC.

Remarks on this clone: A junction end diverges from the germline sequence, so it may reflect a read error. The rearrangement joins TRBV7-7 to TRBJ2-2, with no clear D. Germline CDR1 reads SSHAT; CDR2 reads FNYEAQ (reference sequence). The CDR3 covers 16 residues. This chain's CDR3 is CASSLRLSRNTGELFF. The CDR3 coding sequence is TGTGCTAGCAGCTTAAGGTTAAGCAGGAACACCGGGGAGCTGTTTTTT.

CDR3 bases: TGTGCCAGCAGCGGGGCCAGGGATAGCGGGGAGCTGTTTTTT. This codes for CASSGARDSGELFF. The chain joins TRBV9 to TRBJ2-2, with D perhaps TRBD1 (5 bases). This CDR3 is built from 14 residues. Germline V gives CDR1 SGDLS, CDR2 YYNGEE. Trimming cost V 3 bases and J 7 bases, with 13 bases left between them.

The chain joins TRBV5-5 to TRBJ1-5; 8 bases line up with TRBD1. Germline values: CDR1 SGHKS, CDR2 YYEKEE (reference sequence). The CDR3 is 14 residues long. Germline trimming cut 4 bases from V and 6 bases from J; bases unmatched to any gene: 6. CDR3 DNA: TGTGCCAGCAGCCGAGGACAGGGAGGTCAGCCCCAGCATTTT. Its protein product is CASSRGQGGQPQHF.

The chain combines TRBV10-3 with TRBJ1-1, with D perhaps matching TRBD1 (6 bases). The germline V and J ends were trimmed by 5 bases and 4 bases, with 20 bases remaining between them. Germline CDR1 is ENHRY and CDR2 is SYGVKD. The CDR3 sequence is 16 residues long. DNA of the CDR3: TGTGCCATCAGTCCTGGACAGTCCCTCGGTACCACTGAAGCTTTCTTT. Encoded protein: CAISPGQSLGTTEAFF.

The rearrangement uses TRBV6-5 and TRBJ2-1; 7 bases agree with TRBD2. This CDR3 spans 15 amino acids. Germline V gives CDR1 MNHEY, CDR2 SVGAGI. The junction had 8 bases not matched to a gene; V was cut back by 2 bases and J by 7 bases. The CDR3 sequence: CASSYRWTSLNEQFF. As DNA, the CDR3 is TGTGCCAGCAGTTACCGATGGACTAGTTTGAATGAGCAGTTCTTC.

The chain couples TRBV6-5 to TRBJ2-5; no firm D call. With 6 bases removed from V and 1 base from J, the gap between germline ends came to 9 bases. The CDR3 spans 13 residues. CDR1 is MNHEY and CDR2 is SVGAGI in the germline V gene. CDR3 coding DNA: TGTGCCAGCAGGGGAACAGCCCAAGAGACCCAGTACTTC. This codes for CASRGTAQETQYF.

V is TRBV15 and J is TRBJ2-3, with unresolved D. The CDR3 is 12 residues long. V was pared by 0 bases and J by 3 bases, with 1 base between. Germline V gene sequence: CDR1 LNHNV, CDR2 YYDKDF (reference sequence). CDR3 region: CATSRDTDTQYF. Here the CDR3 DNA reads TGTGCCACCAGCAGAGATACAGATACGCAGTATTTT.

In its sample, this clone was seen a few times. The chain combines TRBV3-1 (or the pseudogene TRBV3-2) with TRBJ2-1; no definite D call. V lost 7 bases and J lost 6, with 10 bases in between. Germline CDR1 is LGHDT and CDR2 is YNNKEL (reference sequence). The CDR3 has 12 amino acids. Written as DNA, the CDR3 is TGTGCCAGCAACGAACGCGGCAATGAGCAGTTCTTC. The encoded protein is CASNERGNEQFF.

J is TRBJ1-1 and V is TRBV15, with 9 positions matching TRBD1. Germline V gives CDR1 LNHNV, CDR2 YYDKDF (reference sequence). The CDR3 length is 15 residues. With V trimmed by 1 base and J by 4 bases, 4 bases remained unmatched. In DNA form, the CDR3 reads TGTGCCACCAGCAGAGGGGACAGGGACCTCACTGAAGCTTTCTTT. As protein: CATSRGDRDLTEAFF.

The rearrangement joins TRBV28 to TRBJ2-7, with D maybe TRBD2 (7 bases). CDR1 is MDHEN, CDR2 SYDVKM, per germline. V dropped 1 base and J dropped 6 bases, with 13 bases sitting between them. There are 14 residues in the CDR3. CDR3 residues: CASSLLAGAGEQYF. In nucleotides, the CDR3 is TGTGCCAGCAGTTTATTGGCGGGGGCGGGCGAGCAGTACTTC.

The rearrangement links TRBV28 to TRBJ1-4, with a tentative D call TRBD1 (6 bases). The V end lost 4 bases, the J end lost 1 base, and 25 bases lay between the germline ends. Per the germline V gene, CDR1 is MDHEN and CDR2 is SYDVKM. This CDR3 contains 20 residues. CDR3 bases: TGTGCCAGCAGTTCATATCGAGGACAGTCGAGGGGTGGAACTAATGAAAAACTGTTTTTT. Amino acids: CASSSYRGQSRGGTNEKLFF.

CDR3 protein: CASSLWAGGNEQFF. Written as DNA, the CDR3 is TGTGCCAGCAGTTTATGGGCGGGGGGCAATGAGCAGTTCTTC. This chain joins TRBV27 and TRBJ2-1, with TRBD2 matching 8 bases. With 1 base clipped from V and 6 bases from J, the junction kept 2 bases outside the gene matches. The length of the CDR3 is 14 residues. Germline CDR1 is MNHEY and CDR2 is SMNVEV (reference sequence).